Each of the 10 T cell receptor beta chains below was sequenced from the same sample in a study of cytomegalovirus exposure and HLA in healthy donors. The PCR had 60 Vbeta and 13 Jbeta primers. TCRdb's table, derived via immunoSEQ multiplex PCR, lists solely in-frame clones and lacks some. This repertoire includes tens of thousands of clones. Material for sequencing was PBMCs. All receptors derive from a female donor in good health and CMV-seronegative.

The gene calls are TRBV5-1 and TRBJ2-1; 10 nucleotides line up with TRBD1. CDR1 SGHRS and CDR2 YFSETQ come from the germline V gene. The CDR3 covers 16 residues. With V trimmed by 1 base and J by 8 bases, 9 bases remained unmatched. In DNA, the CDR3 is TGCGCCAGCAGCTTGTTCGGAGGCGGACAGGGGGATGAGCAGTTCTTC. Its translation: CASSLFGGGQGDEQFF.

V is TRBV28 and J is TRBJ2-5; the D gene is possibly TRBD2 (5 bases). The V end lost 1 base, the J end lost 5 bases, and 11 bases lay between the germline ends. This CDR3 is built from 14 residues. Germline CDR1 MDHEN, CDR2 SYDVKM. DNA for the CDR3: TGTGCCAGCAGTTTATTCCGCGGCGGGGAGACCCAGTACTTC. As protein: CASSLFRGGETQYF.

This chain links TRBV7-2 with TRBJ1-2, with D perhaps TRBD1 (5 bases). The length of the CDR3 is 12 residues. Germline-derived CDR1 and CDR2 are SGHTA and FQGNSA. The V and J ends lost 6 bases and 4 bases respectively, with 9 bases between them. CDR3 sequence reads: CASRQEIYGYTF. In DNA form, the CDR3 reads TGTGCCAGCAGACAGGAGATCTATGGCTACACCTTC.

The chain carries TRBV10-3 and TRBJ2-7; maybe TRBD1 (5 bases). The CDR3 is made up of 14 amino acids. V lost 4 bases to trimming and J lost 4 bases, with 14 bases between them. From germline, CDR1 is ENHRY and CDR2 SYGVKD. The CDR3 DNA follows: TGTGCCATCAGTGGCAGGGATGCCACTTACGAGCAGTACTTC. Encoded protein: CAISGRDATYEQYF.

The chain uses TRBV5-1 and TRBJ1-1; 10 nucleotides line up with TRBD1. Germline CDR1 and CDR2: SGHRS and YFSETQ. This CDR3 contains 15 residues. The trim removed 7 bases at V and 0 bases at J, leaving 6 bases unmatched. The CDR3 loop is CASLPTGGLNTEAFF. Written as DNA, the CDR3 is TGCGCCAGCCTACCGACAGGGGGCCTGAACACTGAAGCTTTCTTT.

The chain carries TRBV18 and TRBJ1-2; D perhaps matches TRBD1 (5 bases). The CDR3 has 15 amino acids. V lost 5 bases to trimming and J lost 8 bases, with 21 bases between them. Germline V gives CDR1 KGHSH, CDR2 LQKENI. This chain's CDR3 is CASSSVKQDPLGYTF. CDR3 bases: TGTGCCAGCTCATCGGTTAAACAGGACCCTTTGGGCTACACCTTC. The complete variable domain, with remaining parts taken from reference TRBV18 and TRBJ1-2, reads NAGVMQNPRHLVRRRGQEARLRCSPMKGHSHVYWYRQLPEEGLKFMVYLQKENIIDESGMPKERFSAEFPKEGPSILRIQQVVRGDSAAYFCASSSVKQDPLGYTFGSGTRLTVV.

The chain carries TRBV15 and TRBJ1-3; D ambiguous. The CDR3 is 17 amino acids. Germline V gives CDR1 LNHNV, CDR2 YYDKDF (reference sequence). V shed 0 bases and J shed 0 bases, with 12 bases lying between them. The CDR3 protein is CATSRDSGVFSGNTIYF. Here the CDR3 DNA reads TGTGCCACCAGCAGAGACTCGGGAGTCTTCTCTGGAAACACCATATATTTT.

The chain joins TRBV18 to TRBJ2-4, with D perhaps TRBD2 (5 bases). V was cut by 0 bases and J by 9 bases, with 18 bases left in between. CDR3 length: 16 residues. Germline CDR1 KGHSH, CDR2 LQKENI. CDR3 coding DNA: TGTGCCAGCTCACCACCTTCTAATGCCGTAGGGAGCATTCAGTACTTC. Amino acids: CASSPPSNAVGSIQYF.

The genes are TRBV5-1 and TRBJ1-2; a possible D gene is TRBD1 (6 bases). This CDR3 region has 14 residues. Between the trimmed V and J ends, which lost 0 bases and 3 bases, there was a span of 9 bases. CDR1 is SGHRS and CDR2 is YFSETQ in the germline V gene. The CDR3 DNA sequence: TGCGCCAGCAGCTTGGACAGGGTGGACTATGGCTACACCTTC. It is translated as CASSLDRVDYGYTF.

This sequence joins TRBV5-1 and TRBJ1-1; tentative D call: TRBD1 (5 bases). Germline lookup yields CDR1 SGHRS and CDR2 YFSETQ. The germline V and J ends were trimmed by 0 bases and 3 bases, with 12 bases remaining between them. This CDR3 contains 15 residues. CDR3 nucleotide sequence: TGCGCCAGCAGCTTGGTCGGATCGGGGGACACTGAAGCTTTCTTT. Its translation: CASSLVGSGDTEAFF.